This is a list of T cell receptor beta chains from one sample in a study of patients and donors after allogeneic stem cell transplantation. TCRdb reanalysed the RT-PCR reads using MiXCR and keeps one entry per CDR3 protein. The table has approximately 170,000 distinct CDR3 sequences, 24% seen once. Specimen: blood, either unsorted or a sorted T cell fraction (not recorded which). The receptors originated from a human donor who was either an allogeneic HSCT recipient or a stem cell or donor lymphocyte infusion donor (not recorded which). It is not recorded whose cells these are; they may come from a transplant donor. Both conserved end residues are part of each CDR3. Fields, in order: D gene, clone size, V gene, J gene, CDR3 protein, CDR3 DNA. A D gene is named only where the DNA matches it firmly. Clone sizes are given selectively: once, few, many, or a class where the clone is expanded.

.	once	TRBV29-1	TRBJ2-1	CSVSGYNEQFF	TGCAGCGTTTCCGGGTACAATGAGCAGTTCTTC
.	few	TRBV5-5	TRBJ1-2	CASSLALGAGYTF	TGTGCCAGCAGCTTAGCTCTCGGGGCTGGCTACACCTTC
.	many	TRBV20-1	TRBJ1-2	CSARDRSKGYTF	TGCAGTGCCAGGGACCGCTCTAAGGGCTACACCTTC
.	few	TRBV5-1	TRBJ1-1	CASSKDGMNTEAFF	TGCGCCAGCAGCAAAGACGGAATGAACACTGAAGCTTTCTTT
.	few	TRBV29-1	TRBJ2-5	CSVGGLRESQYF	TGCAGCGTTGGGGGCCTGAGAGAATCCCAGTACTTC
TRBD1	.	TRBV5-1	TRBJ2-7	CASSLDRGANEQYF	TGCGCCAGCAGCCTTGACAGGGGAGCGAACGAGCAGTACTTC
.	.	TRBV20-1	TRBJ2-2	CSASPGTRGELFF	TGCAGTGCTAGCCCCGGGACCCGTGGGGAGCTGTTTTTT
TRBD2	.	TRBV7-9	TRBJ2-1	CASSLTLAGSYNEQFF	TGTGCCAGCAGCTTAACGCTAGCGGGTTCCTACAATGAGCAGTTCTTC
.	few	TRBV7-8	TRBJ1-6	CASREGLSSYNSPLHF	TGTGCCAGCAGGGAGGGGTTAAGCTCCTATAATTCACCCCTCCACTTT
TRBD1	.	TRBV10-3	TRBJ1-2	CAISESPRTGYGYTF	TGTGCCATCAGTGAGTCGCCCCGGACAGGCTATGGCTACACCTTC
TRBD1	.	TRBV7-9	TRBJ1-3	CASSLRYRGRRNTIYF	TGTGCCAGCAGCTTACGATACAGGGGTCGCCGAAACACCATATATTTT
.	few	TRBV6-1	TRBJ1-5	CASSKGHGYSNQPQHF	TGTGCCAGCAGTAAGGGACATGGCTATAGCAATCAGCCCCAGCATTTT
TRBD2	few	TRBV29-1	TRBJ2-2	CSVSGGSTGELFF	TGCAGCGTTTCGGGGGGAAGCACCGGGGAGCTGTTTTTT
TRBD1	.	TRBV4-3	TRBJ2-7	CASSYRGRDNEQYF	TGCGCCAGCAGCTACAGGGGGCGAGATAACGAGCAGTACTTC
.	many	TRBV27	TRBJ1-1	CASSLNGDLPTEAFF	TGTGCCAGCAGTTTGAATGGAGACCTACCCACTGAAGCTTTCTTT
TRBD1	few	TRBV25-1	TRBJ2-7	CACCHRYRDRCLYEQYF	TGTGCCTGCTGTCATCGATATCGGGACAGGTGTCTCTACGAGCAGTACTTC
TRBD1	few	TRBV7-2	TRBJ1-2	CASSPGQVYYGYTF	TGTGCCAGCAGCCCCGGACAGGTTTACTATGGCTACACCTTC
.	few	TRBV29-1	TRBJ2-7	CSVDRDVGDEQYF	TGCAGCGTTGACCGCGATGTTGGAGACGAGCAGTACTTC
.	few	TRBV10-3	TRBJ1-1	CAISAQGRENKNTEAFF	TGTGCCATCAGTGCCCAGGGGAGGGAGAACAAGAACACTGAAGCTTTCTTT
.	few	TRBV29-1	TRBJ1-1	CSGGGRGLNTEAFF	TGCAGCGGTGGGGGAAGGGGCCTGAACACTGAAGCTTTCTTT
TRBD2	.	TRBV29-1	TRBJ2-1	CSVEGTSGSYEQFF	TGCAGCGTTGAAGGCACTAGCGGGAGCTATGAGCAGTTCTTC
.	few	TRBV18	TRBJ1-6	CASSQGYNSPLHF	TGTGCCAGCTCACAGGGTTATAATTCACCCCTCCACTTT
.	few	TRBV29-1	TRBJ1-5	CSVEVGGGQPQHF	TGCAGCGTTGAGGTCGGAGGGGGACAGCCCCAGCATTTT
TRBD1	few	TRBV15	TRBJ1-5	CATSAGGGQPQHF	TGTGCCACCAGCGCAGGGGGTGGGCAGCCCCAGCATTTT
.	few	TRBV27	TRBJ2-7	CASRSPYYEQYF	TGTGCCAGCAGAAGTCCCTACTACGAGCAGTACTTC
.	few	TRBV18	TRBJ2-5	CASSLQEYQETQYF	TGTGCCAGCTCCTTACAGGAGTACCAAGAGACCCAGTACTTC
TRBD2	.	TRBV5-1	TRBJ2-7	CASSFPSGGPSISTYEQYF	TGCGCCAGCAGCTTCCCTAGCGGGGGGCCTTCAATTAGCACCTACGAGCAGTACTTC
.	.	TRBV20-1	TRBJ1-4	CSARGGVRRVKEKLFF	TGCAGTGCTAGAGGCGGAGTACGTCGGGTCAAGGAAAAACTGTTTTTT
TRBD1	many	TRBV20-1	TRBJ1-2	CSAISGQNNYGYTF	TGCAGTGCAATATCGGGACAGAATAACTATGGCTACACCTTC
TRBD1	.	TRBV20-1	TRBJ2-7	CSALGQVEGYEQYF	TGCAGTGCTCTCGGACAGGTAGAAGGCTACGAGCAGTACTTC
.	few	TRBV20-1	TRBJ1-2	CSARIESYGYTF	TGCAGTGCTAGAATCGAATCCTATGGCTACACCTTC
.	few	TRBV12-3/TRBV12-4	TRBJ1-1	CASSPQGTSTEAFF	TGTGCCAGCAGTCCACAGGGTACGTCCACTGAAGCTTTCTTT
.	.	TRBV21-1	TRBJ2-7	CASSKATGTSPYEQYF	TGTGCCAGCAGCAAAGCAACGGGGACATCACCCTACGAGCAGTACTTC
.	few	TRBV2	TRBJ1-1	CASSERGPSEAFF	TGTGCCAGCAGTGAACGGGGGCCCTCTGAAGCTTTCTTT
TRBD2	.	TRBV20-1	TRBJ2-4	CSASLAGGPLDIQYF	TGCAGTGCTAGTTTAGCGGGGGGGCCGTTGGACATTCAGTACTTC